This T cell receptor beta chain was recorded in a study of cytomegalovirus exposure and HLA in healthy donors (dated by TCRdb to the late 2010s). About the investigation overall: According to an earlier analysis of 587 of the donors, about 179 million T cells yielded 95 million to 140 million unique TCR beta sequences and less than 300 Gb of sequence data. An early release covering roughly 600 HLA-typed donors comprised roughly 300 gigabases of sequencing data and around 85 million unique TCR sequences. Of the approximately 400 genotyped donors, about 80% fell in the genetic ancestry cluster associated with self-reported Caucasian donors. The study aimed to test whether cataloging public T cell receptors could reveal signatures of past pathogen exposure. The study used immunosequencing to profile the T cell repertoires of several hundred subjects and linked those repertoires to cytomegalovirus serostatus. Along with the roughly 670-subject first cohort, a separate validation cohort of over a hundred different subjects was used. To predict cytomegalovirus infection status, the study combined high-throughput TCR immunosequencing, statistical association of individual TCRs with disease status, and machine learning. In a later analysis, previously published TCR beta repertoires from about 670 donors were re-analyzed and high-resolution HLA genotyping was added so that TCR occurrence patterns could be studied. Rather than drawing on any new phenotypic data, the later analysis identified candidate immune exposures from TCR beta sequences and the way those sequences occurred across donors. An earlier analysis of approximately 640 of the donors applied high-throughput TCR beta sequencing to assess whether each TCR beta V gene segment acted as functional or pseudogenic. Donor age, sex, ethnicity and CMV serostatus were compiled alongside the repertoire data. A later genetic analysis used genome-wide SNP genotypes for about 65% of the roughly 670 donors, treating that subset as a discovery cohort. All discovery cohort repertoires had been generated on a single sequencing platform. HLA typing covered class I and class II loci at four-digit resolution. Typing coverage varied by locus: roughly 620-640 donors for A, B, C, DRB1 and DQB1; roughly 510 for DQA1; over 600 for DPA1; around 450 for DPB1. Roughly 5 DR-DQ haplotypes were handled as single units for association and clustering, since linkage in the cohort was strong. On average, around 200,000 unique TCR beta nucleotide sequences were sequenced per donor among a few hundred genotyped donors of the cohort, with roughly 18% of those sequences being non-productive. Broad study findings and their caveats: Because the 87-base-pair reads could not distinguish some IMGT-functional V segments, including TRBV6-2 and TRBV6-3, those segments were excluded. Correlated functional status among segregating V segments might reflect linkage disequilibrium, but an unknown experimental factor could not be ruled out. Because HLA typing was unavailable for some donors at each locus, only the typed subset was used in association tests. Most CMV-associated TCR beta chains appeared to be HLA-restricted in a later analysis, and the HLA associations seemed to be driven largely by CMV exposure. A later genetic analysis associated a missense DCLRE1C variant with V-gene and J-gene trimming of TCR beta chains, and an independent cohort replicated the association. A later analysis found that HLA-associated TCR beta chains were more clonally expanded and had lower generation probabilities than equally common non-associated chains. In vitro tests confirmed that a few of the cytomegalovirus-associated TCR beta chains recognize cytomegalovirus antigens. According to a later analysis, TCR association rates differed among HLA loci, with DRB1 alleles showing the most associated TCRs and HLA-C alleles showing the fewest. In both the original and validation cohorts, the classifier was reported to diagnose cytomegalovirus status with high specificity and sensitivity. Immune exposure information for the cohort was limited to CMV serostatus. A further reported finding was that TCR beta sequences accurately predicted the HLA-A and HLA-B alleles for most subjects in the first cohort. The study listed 164 TCR beta chains as associated with cytomegalovirus. A later genetic analysis reported fewer N-insertions in productive TCRs among donors in an Asian-associated ancestry cluster than the approximately 670-donor mean. In a later analysis, several top co-occurrence clusters were reported to appear linked to parvovirus B19, influenza, CMV and Epstein-Barr virus. A cluster of highly shared sequence variants was judged likely to be a technical artifact of the sequencing pipeline. Some 15 rarely observed V segments, including chromosome 9 orphons, were excluded from the earlier analysis of a few hundred of the donors because counts were too low. In an earlier analysis of fewer than 750 of the donors, most TCR beta V segments were observed in productive rearrangements about 90% or about 30% of the time, broadly matching IMGT annotations. The authors suggested that the approach could potentially be extended to other disease states and immunological phenotypes. At a false discovery rate of 0.05, a later analysis linked some 17,000 TCR beta sequences to specific HLA alleles. While some public TCRs were present in many individuals, most TCR sequences turned up only very rarely across donors. Only TCR beta chains were sequenced in this cohort, and the absence of alpha or paired-chain data limited detectable features. Strong co-occurrence of HLA alleles, especially DR and DQ, made assigning TCR associations to individual alleles difficult. The presence/absence analyses assumed that sequencing depth was roughly uniform across donors, and that assumption may not be true.

This clone turned up a few times. Its antigen is not yet known. Per-base quality was not reported, and no clone a single base away is much larger than it. V is pruned by 7 bases and J by 4 bases, leaving 6 bases of the junction without a gene match. Via the germline V gene, CDR1 is SQVTM and CDR2 ANQGSEA. The CDR3 spans 13 residues, from the cysteine through the phenylalanine. CDR3 DNA is the only sequence kept; it has 39 bases, read in frame from the first base. In total, approximately 610 healthy bone marrow donors made up the cohort. Cohort members were all nominally healthy when sampled, although unrecorded immune exposures were likely present. The donor tested CMV seropositive and was one of the 289 seropositive cohort members. Every donor gave a peripheral blood sample, and the peripheral blood mononuclear cells from that sample were used for TCR beta sequencing. Genomic DNA extraction from the blood cell samples was performed with the Qiagen DNeasy Blood Extraction Kit.

Receptor libraries were prepared by the immunoSEQ multiplex PCR assay. For the multiplex PCR, a mixture combining 60 forward primers for TCR Vbeta segments and 13 reverse primers for TCR Jbeta segments was used. The CDR3 region of rearranged TCR beta genes was amplified from genomic DNA with a multiplex PCR assay. The Illumina HiSeq System was used to sequence the amplified TCR beta libraries as 87-base-pair reads. On the authors' methods: A later analysis tallied roughly 80 million unique TCR beta chains across the 666 repertoires, and some 10 million of those chains were shared by two or more donors. A nearest-neighbor algorithm error-corrected the raw reads and collapsed the reads into unique sequences, merging closely related sequences to remove PCR and sequencing errors. Alignment of CDR3 sequences to IMGT reference sequences was used to assign V, D and J gene segments. For a sequence to be retained, at least a six-nucleotide match to both a V gene segment and a J gene segment was required. Rearrangements were called productive when the CDR3 lacked stop codons and stayed in frame with V and J; all others were non-productive. CDR3 was defined by IMGT convention, running from the second conserved V-encoded cysteine to the conserved J-encoded phenylalanine. The earlier analysis of a few hundred of the donors excluded sequences that lacked an unambiguous match to a single V gene segment. In an earlier analysis of several hundred of the donors, V segments were called functional above 56.7% productive rearrangements and were called segregating when the between-donor standard deviation exceeded 5%. A statistical classification framework was built for diagnosing cytomegalovirus status from the catalog of TCR beta chain sequences. In a later analysis, TCR nucleotide sequences were compared against IMGT/GENE-DB human TR gene sequences so that V and J genes could be assigned. The TCRdist pipeline was used in a later analysis to assign CDR3 sequences and most-parsimonious VDJ recombination scenarios. A later analysis defined each TCR beta chain by its CDR3 amino acid sequence plus V-gene family, and excluded reads lacking a unique V-gene family. In a later analysis, fewer than 650 highly shared, low-generation-probability nucleotide sequences were removed to address suspected cross-contamination and a sequencing artifact. In a later analysis, a clonal expansion index for each public chain was calculated from normalized within-repertoire ranks of inferred template counts. In a later analysis, generation probabilities were computed with a VDJ recombination model fitted to out-of-frame rearrangements, and the resulting probabilities were checked against IGoR. Hypergeometric tests were used in a later analysis to score TCR-TCR, TCR-HLA and TCR-CMV co-occurrence, with a repertoire-size bias correction applied to the TCR pairs. A later analysis estimated false discovery rates by permuting HLA or CMV assignments 20 times. In a later analysis, co-occurring TCRs were grouped using DBSCAN, and TCRdist sequence similarity was added for clustering within HLA-allele-positive subsets. Repertoires with fewer than 30,000 or more than 120,000 public chains were left out of co-occurrence clustering, as were four to six repertoires with anomalous nucleotide sharing. Not all clones reach the TCRdb copy of this immuneACCESS table, which keeps in-frame sequences only. Checked studies attribute under half of the gap to unresolved V genes and leave the rest unexplained. Clonal size and the V and J genes are those of that table, whereas D and trimming came from the DNA. The sample yields fewer than 200,000 clones; about 75% were counted once. The leading ten clones occupy 2.5% to 3.5% of the sample.

The receptor was isolated from a woman in her 50s in good health and CMV-seropositive. In this chain, TRBV29-1 is recombined with TRBJ2-2, with 7 central nucleotides matching TRBD1. Sample: PBMCs. The DNA sequence is TGCAGCGCCGGACAGGCCGCCACCGGGGAGCTGTTTTTT. It translates as CSAGQAATGELFF.